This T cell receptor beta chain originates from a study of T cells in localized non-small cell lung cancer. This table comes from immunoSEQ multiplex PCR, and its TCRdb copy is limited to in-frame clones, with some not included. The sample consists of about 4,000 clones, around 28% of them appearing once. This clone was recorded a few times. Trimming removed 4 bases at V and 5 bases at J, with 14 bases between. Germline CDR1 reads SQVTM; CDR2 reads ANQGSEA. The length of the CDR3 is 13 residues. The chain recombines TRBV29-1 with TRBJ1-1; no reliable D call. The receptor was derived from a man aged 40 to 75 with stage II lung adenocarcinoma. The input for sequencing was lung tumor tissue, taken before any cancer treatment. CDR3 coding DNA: TGCAGCGTTGCTCCCGGGAGGCAGACTGAAGCTTTCTTT. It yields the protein CSVAPGRQTEAFF.